Below, 26 T cell receptor beta chains from the same sample are listed, as sequenced in a study of shared clonotypes between healthy human individuals. Assay used: immunoSEQ multiplex PCR; TCRdb lists only in-frame clones, some missing. The table includes some 1 million clones, around 74% detected once. The sequencing sample was made of memory CD4+ T cells sorted from blood. The subset denotes: CD45RA-negative fraction. These receptors came from a man aged 18 to 29 in good health.

This clone showed up just a few times. The DNA of the CDR3 is TGTGCCAGCTCACCGGAAATGCCCGGGACAGGAACAACTAATGAAAAACTGTTTTTT. Protein product: CASSPEMPGTGTTNEKLFF. The chain couples TRBV18 to TRBJ1-4; TRBD1 matches at 8 bases. The CDR3 covers 19 residues. The J segment lost 0 bases and the V segment lost 3 bases, leaving 12 bases of the junction unmatched. Germline V gene lookup returns CDR1 KGHSH and CDR2 LQKENI. Supplemented by reference TRBV18 and TRBJ1-4, the full variable domain reads NAGVMQNPRHLVRRRGQEARLRCSPMKGHSHVYWYRQLPEEGLKFMVYLQKENIIDESGMPKERFSAEFPKEGPSILRIQQVVRGDSAAYFCASSPEMPGTGTTNEKLFFGSGTQLSVL.

The CDR3 loop reads CASSARAGGGTEAFF. Here the CDR3 DNA reads TGTGCCAGTAGTGCAAGGGCGGGAGGAGGCACTGAAGCTTTCTTT. The chain uses TRBV19 and TRBJ1-1, with D unclear. There are 15 residues in the CDR3. The V gene's germline CDR1 is LNHDA and CDR2 SQIVND (reference sequence). Trimming pared 5 bases from V and 4 bases from J, leaving 17 bases between.

This clone showed up just a few times. The chain has TRBV2 and TRBJ1-6; no firm D call. Between the trimmed V and J ends, which lost 5 bases and 7 bases, there was a span of 12 bases. Germline values: CDR1 SNHLY, CDR2 FYNNEI. The CDR3 is 14 amino acids. For the CDR3, the DNA is TGTGCCAGCAGTCGAGACATGGGGAATTCACCCCTCCACTTT. The encoded protein is CASSRDMGNSPLHF. Full variable domain (outside the CDR3, taken from reference TRBV2 and TRBJ1-6): EPEVTQTPSHQVTQMGQEVILRCVPISNHLYFYWYRQILGQKVEFLVSFYNNEISEKSEIFDDQFSVERPDGSNFTLKIRSTKLEDSAMYFCASSRDMGNSPLHFGNGTRLTVT.

Turning to this clone: Additional DNA sequences in this sample encode the identical CDR3. V gene TRBV18 combines with J gene TRBJ1-1; D is unresolved. The CDR3 length is 13 residues. CDR1 and CDR2 (germline): KGHSH, LQKENI. The V gene lost 3 bases and the J gene lost 4 bases, with 9 bases spanning the gap. CDR3 DNA sequence: TGTGCCAGCTCACCGCGGCGGCTCACTGAAGCTTTCTTT. The encoded protein is CASSPRRLTEAFF.

The chain recombines TRBV2 with TRBJ1-1; D remains ambiguous. Germline V gene sequence: CDR1 SNHLY, CDR2 FYNNEI. The CDR3 covers 14 residues. Trimming left V 4 bases short and J 1 base short, with 10 bases between. The chain's CDR3 is CASSGPAPNTEAFF. The CDR3 DNA reads TGTGCCAGCAGTGGACCGGCTCCGAACACTGAAGCTTTCTTT.

The chain employs TRBV27 and TRBJ2-3; tentatively, D is TRBD2 (5 bases). Trimming left V 1 base short and J 5 bases short, with 10 bases between. Germline CDR1 and CDR2: MNHEY and SMNVEV (reference sequence). The CDR3 length is 14 residues. Written as DNA, the CDR3 is TGTGCCAGCAGTTTATTAGCGAAGGGAGATACGCAGTATTTT. This encodes CASSLLAKGDTQYF.

The CDR3: CASSPAGGFAGELFF. The CDR3 coding sequence is TGTGCCAGCAGTCCGGCGGGGGGATTTGCCGGGGAGCTGTTTTTT. The chain recombines TRBV6-1 with TRBJ2-2; 8 nucleotides match TRBD2. The CDR3 contains 15 residues. Per the germline V gene, CDR1 is MNHNS and CDR2 is SASEGT. The V segment lost 5 bases and the J segment 6 bases; nucleotides outside the gene matches: 8.

The chain combines TRBV10-3 with TRBJ1-2, with 7 bases matching TRBD1. The junction had 11 bases not matched to a gene; V was cut back by 3 bases and J by 7 bases. This CDR3 has 15 residues. From germline, CDR1 is ENHRY and CDR2 SYGVKD. CDR3 DNA: TGTGCCATCAGTGATCAGGCAACAGGGGCGGGTGGCTACACCTTC. Its translation: CAISDQATGAGGYTF.

This chain uses TRBV14 with TRBJ2-1; D not resolved. This CDR3 is built from 18 residues. The ends were cut back, 4 bases at V and 6 bases at J, with 25 bases in the middle. Germline CDR1 is SGHDN and CDR2 is FVKESK. As DNA, the CDR3 is TGTGCCAGCAGCCCCCTGGGCCACCAATACACTAACGGCAATGAGCAGTTCTTC. This encodes CASSPLGHQYTNGNEQFF.

For this clone: Other nucleotide sequences in the sample specify the same CDR3. The chain is built from TRBV5-1 and TRBJ2-3; D might be TRBD1 (5 bases). V was cut by 0 bases and J by 4 bases, with 12 bases left in between. This CDR3 region has 15 residues. Germline lookup yields CDR1 SGHRS and CDR2 YFSETQ. CDR3: CASSLGGGAADTQYF. The CDR3, as DNA: TGCGCCAGCAGCTTGGGAGGTGGGGCAGCAGATACGCAGTATTTT.

The CDR3 DNA is TGCGCCAGCAGATTAATGAGGGACAGGCCCTACGAGCAGTACTTC. Its protein product is CASRLMRDRPYEQYF. The chain joins TRBV10-1 to TRBJ2-7; 8 bases align to TRBD1. V was clipped by 6 bases and J by 2 bases; unmatched bases: 9. The CDR3 totals 15 residues. In germline, CDR1 is WNHNN, CDR2 SYGVQD (reference sequence).

The chain employs TRBV11-3 and TRBJ1-1, with D perhaps TRBD1 (5 bases). The CDR3 is 12 amino acids. Trimming left V 4 bases short and J 7 bases short, with 10 bases between. CDR1 and CDR2 from the germline V gene are SGHNT and YENEEA. The CDR3 sequence: CASSSRGVEAFF. CDR3 coding DNA: TGTGCCAGCAGCTCCCGAGGGGTTGAAGCTTTCTTT.

For this clone: An end of the junction differs from the germline gene, which may be a read error. The chain uses TRBV7-7 and TRBJ2-1, with 11 bases matching TRBD2. The CDR3 loop spans 17 amino acids. Per the germline V gene, CDR1 is SSHAT and CDR2 is FNYEAQ (reference sequence). CDR3 sequence: CASSLESSGRAGGEQFF. In nucleotides, the CDR3 is TGTGCTAGCAGCTTGGAAAGTAGCGGGAGGGCCGGAGGGGAGCAGTTCTTC.

This clone was seen repeatedly, ten times or more. The identical CDR3 is also encoded by other nucleotide sequences in the sample. The chain joins TRBV28 to TRBJ1-2; D is uncertain. This CDR3 contains 11 residues. V shed 7 bases and J shed 2 bases, with 5 bases lying between them. Germline CDR1 and CDR2: MDHEN and SYDVKM. The CDR3 nucleotides read TGTGCCAGCACCGCGAACTATGGCTACACCTTC. Translation: CASTANYGYTF.

In nucleotides, the CDR3 is TGCGCCAGCAGCCCCCGAGAGCGGGGCGTCAACTACGAGCAGTACTTC. Its protein is CASSPRERGVNYEQYF. The rearrangement links TRBV5-1 to TRBJ2-7, with 7 bases that match TRBD2. CDR1 is SGHRS, CDR2 YFSETQ, per germline. V gave up 4 bases and J gave up 3 bases; unmatched junction bases: 13. This CDR3 has 16 amino acids.

The V call is TRBV5-4, the J call TRBJ2-7; 8 nucleotides align to TRBD1. V shed 4 bases, J shed 6 bases, and the junction held 12 bases outside the gene matches. This CDR3 spans 15 amino acids. Germline V lookup: CDR1 SGHNT, CDR2 YYREEE (reference sequence). CDR3 bases: TGTGCCAGCAGCCGGGCTGAGGACAGGGTTGGCGAGCAGTACTTC. It yields the protein CASSRAEDRVGEQYF. The full variable domain, with the rest looked up from reference TRBV5-4 and TRBJ2-7, is ETGVTQSPTHLIKTRGQQVTLRCSSQSGHNTVSWYQQALGQGPQFIFQYYREEENGRGNFPPRFSGLQFPNYSSELNVNALELDDSALYLCASSRAEDRVGEQYFGPGTRLTVT.

This clone was counted a few times. The genes are TRBV5-4 and TRBJ2-3; 8 nucleotides align to TRBD2. Trimming removed 0 bases from V and 0 bases from J; junction bases left unmatched: 3. The CDR3 is 16 residues long. In germline, CDR1 is SGHNT, CDR2 YYREEE (reference sequence). CDR3 coding DNA: TGTGCCAGCAGCTTGGATCCGGGAGGGAGCACAGATACGCAGTATTTT. Amino acid sequence: CASSLDPGGSTDTQYF.

Worth noting for this clone: Other DNA sequences within the sample encode an identical CDR3. V gene TRBV6-6 combines with J gene TRBJ2-7; D unresolved. Germline V gene lookup returns CDR1 MNHNY and CDR2 SVGAGI (reference sequence). Trimming left V 2 bases short and J 4 bases short, with 9 bases between. The CDR3 totals 13 residues. This CDR3 is CASSYLSGYEQYF. CDR3 bases: TGTGCCAGCAGTTACCTCTCTGGTTACGAGCAGTACTTC.

The J gene is TRBJ1-2, the V gene TRBV6-6; D is possibly TRBD1 (5 bases). CDR3 size: 13 residues. CDR1 is MNHNY and CDR2 is SVGAGI in the germline V gene (reference sequence). V lost 6 bases and J lost 5, with 13 bases in between. The CDR3 nucleotides read TGTGCCAGCAGCCCAGGGCTGGAGTATGGCTACACCTTC. Protein: CASSPGLEYGYTF.

The chain combines TRBV6-5 with TRBJ1-4; D is undetermined. Between the trimmed V and J ends, which lost 6 bases and 5 bases, there was a span of 13 bases. Germline V gives CDR1 MNHEY, CDR2 SVGAGI. The CDR3 consists of 14 residues. The CDR3 DNA sequence: TGTGCCAGCAGCAGGACCCTAGGCAATGAAAAACTGTTTTTT. It codes for CASSRTLGNEKLFF.

This clone was found once. The chain carries TRBV19 and TRBJ1-5, with a weak D call TRBD1 (5 bases). Germline CDR1 reads LNHDA; CDR2 reads SQIVND (reference sequence). The CDR3 has 15 residues. Between the trimmed V and J ends, which lost 10 bases and 1 base, there was a span of 17 bases. CDR3 in DNA: TGTGCCAACCCGCGGGGAGGGGCCAGCAATCAGCCCCAGCATTTT. Its protein product is CANPRGGASNQPQHF. Full variable domain (remainder filled in from reference TRBV19 and TRBJ1-5): DGGITQSPKYLFRKEGQNVTLSCEQNLNHDAMYWYRQDPGQGLRLIYYSQIVNDFQKGDIAEGYSVSREKKESFPLTVTSAQKNPTAFYLCANPRGGASNQPQHFGDGTRLSIL.

The V and J genes are TRBV2 and TRBJ1-6; TRBD1 aligns across 7 bases. The CDR3 is 15 residues long. Germline V gene sequence: CDR1 SNHLY, CDR2 FYNNEI. With V trimmed by 5 bases and J by 5 bases, 6 bases remained unmatched. CDR3 sequence: CASSPQGDHNSPLHF. The CDR3 nucleotides are TGTGCCAGCAGTCCCCAGGGGGATCATAATTCACCCCTCCACTTT.

The rearrangement uses TRBV2 and TRBJ1-5; 8 nucleotides match TRBD1. Germline V lookup: CDR1 SNHLY, CDR2 FYNNEI. V shed 6 bases and J 6 bases; nucleotides not matched to a gene: 7. The CDR3 is 14 residues long. This CDR3 is CASRVQGASQPQHF. CDR3 sequence (DNA): TGTGCCAGCAGAGTCCAGGGGGCATCTCAGCCCCAGCATTTT.

A remark on this clone: The sample holds other DNA sequences that translate to the same CDR3. This sequence joins TRBV7-9 and TRBJ2-3, with D possibly TRBD2 on 5 matching bases. Germline V gene data show CDR1 as SEHNR and CDR2 as FQNEAQ (reference sequence). V gave up 3 bases and J gave up 2 bases, with 9 bases separating them. The CDR3 is 14 residues long. CDR3 bases: TGTGCCAGCAGCTTTGACCGGGACACAGATACGCAGTATTTT. Translation: CASSFDRDTDTQYF.

The chain has TRBV28 and TRBJ1-4; 7 nucleotides line up with TRBD1. This CDR3 comprises 15 residues. Trimming removed 2 bases from V and 2 bases from J; junction bases left unmatched: 2. Germline V gives CDR1 MDHEN, CDR2 SYDVKM. This CDR3 is CASSLPRGTNEKLFF. In DNA form, the CDR3 reads TGTGCCAGCAGTTTACCCAGGGGGACTAATGAAAAACTGTTTTTT.

The V gene is TRBV11-2, the J gene TRBJ1-1; unclear D gene. In germline, CDR1 is SGHAT, CDR2 FQNNGV. V was cut by 1 base and J by 5 bases, with 8 bases left in between. The CDR3 has 13 residues. CDR3: CASSLAERTEAFF. CDR3 in DNA: TGTGCCAGCAGCTTAGCCGAGAGGACTGAAGCTTTCTTT.